These 30 T cell receptor beta chains were all obtained from the same sample, sequenced in a study of T cell responses to AZD1222 COVID-19 vaccine. The data were produced by immunoSEQ multiplex PCR, yet TCRdb's version contains in-frame clones alone and is incomplete. The repertoire holds approximately 81,000 clones, with approximately 90% as singletons. The sample in question was peripheral blood, obtained on day 0 of MenACWY control vaccination. These receptors came from an adult in good health.

V gene TRBV5-4 combines with J gene TRBJ2-7; no definite D call. CDR1 is SGHNT, CDR2 YYREEE, per germline (reference sequence). This CDR3 is built from 13 residues. V was cut by 1 base and J by 2 bases, with 7 bases left in between. This chain's CDR3 is CASSLPGTYEQYF. The CDR3 region has the DNA TGTGCCAGCAGCTTGCCTGGGACCTACGAGCAGTACTTC.

The table lists this clone with a few counts. The J gene is TRBJ1-5, the V gene TRBV7-2; 10 bases map to TRBD1. Germline assignment: CDR1 SGHTA and CDR2 FQGNSA. Trimming at V came to 3 bases and at J to 7 bases, leaving 6 bases not matched to a gene. This CDR3 region has 15 residues. CDR3 coding DNA: TGTGCCAGCAGCTTGAGACAGGGGGCAGACCAGCCCCAGCATTTT. Translating it yields CASSLRQGADQPQHF.

This clone was observed a single time. This chain connects TRBV2 to TRBJ1-1; TRBD1 matches at 10 bases. Germline V gives CDR1 SNHLY, CDR2 FYNNEI. CDR3 size: 16 residues. The junction had 9 bases not matched to a gene; V was cut back by 7 bases and J by 1 base. CDR3 sequence: CASTPGTGVGNTEAFF. DNA of the CDR3: TGTGCCAGCACCCCCGGGACAGGGGTTGGGAACACTGAAGCTTTCTTT.

The count of this clone is one. The genes are TRBV5-4 and TRBJ2-1; D not certain. The CDR3 extends over 13 amino acids. V lost 0 bases to trimming and J lost 1 base, with 2 bases between them. Germline V gene sequence: CDR1 SGHNT, CDR2 YYREEE (reference sequence). CDR3 sequence (DNA): TGTGCCAGCAGCTTGGTGTCCTACAATGAGCAGTTCTTC. It yields the protein CASSLVSYNEQFF.

This clone was seen a single time. The chain employs TRBV27 and TRBJ2-7; D unclear. The germline V gene encodes CDR1 MNHEY and CDR2 SMNVEV (reference sequence). The V gene lost 4 bases and the J gene lost 0 bases, with 7 bases spanning the gap. The CDR3 consists of 13 residues. In DNA, the CDR3 is TGTGCCAGCAGTTCCACGGTCTCCTACGAGCAGTACTTC. It is translated as CASSSTVSYEQYF.

V usage is TRBV5-8 and J usage is TRBJ2-1, with D perhaps given as TRBD1 or TRBD2 (5 bases each). Germline-derived CDR1 and CDR2 are SGHTS and YDEGEE. CDR3 size: 16 residues. V gave up 0 bases and J gave up 7 bases, with 17 bases separating them. CDR3 residues: CASSLVIAFEGNEQFF. The CDR3 bases are TGTGCCAGCAGCTTGGTCATAGCCTTCGAGGGGAATGAGCAGTTCTTC. Full variable domain (rest looked up from reference TRBV5-8 and TRBJ2-1): EAGVTQSPTHLIKTRGQQATLRCSPISGHTSVYWYQQALGLGLQFLLWYDEGEERNRGNFPPRFSGRQFPNYSSELNVNALELEDSALYLCASSLVIAFEGNEQFFGPGTRLTVL.

This clone has just one count. The chain combines TRBV19 with TRBJ2-7; 9 nucleotides line up with TRBD2. This CDR3 is 11 amino acids long. V trimming: 9 bases; J trimming: 12 bases; junction bases outside the gene matches: 9. Germline V gives CDR1 LNHDA, CDR2 SQIVND (reference sequence). CDR3 sequence (DNA): TGTGCCAGAAAAGCGGGAGGCCGCATGTACTTC. Residues: CARKAGGRMYF.

The J gene is TRBJ2-7, the V gene TRBV4-3; 9 nucleotides align to TRBD1. Germline values: CDR1 LGHNA, CDR2 YSLEER. Trimming took 2 bases from V and 3 from J; bases not matched to a gene: 5. CDR3 length: 15 amino acids. The CDR3 sequence: CASSQLDRGNYEQYF. In nucleotides, the CDR3 is TGCGCCAGCAGCCAACTGGACAGGGGAAACTACGAGCAGTACTTC.

The V and J genes are TRBV6-6 and TRBJ1-5; 7 positions agree with TRBD1. This CDR3 has 14 residues. Trimming took 7 bases from V and 2 from J; bases not matched to a gene: 5. From germline, CDR1 is MNHNY and CDR2 SVGAGI (reference sequence). Here the CDR3 reads CASTGGVGNQPQHF. In DNA form, the CDR3 reads TGTGCCAGCACAGGGGGGGTAGGCAATCAGCCCCAGCATTTT.

This clone has a handful of counts. The chain employs TRBV24-1 and TRBJ1-2; no clear D. Germline V gene data show CDR1 as KGHDR and CDR2 as SFDVKD. This CDR3 spans 12 amino acids. The germline V and J ends were trimmed by 7 bases and 4 bases, with 9 bases remaining between them. This CDR3 reads CATRTDSYGYTF. In DNA form, the CDR3 reads TGTGCCACCAGGACGGATTCCTATGGCTACACCTTC.

The genes are TRBV5-6 and TRBJ1-3; the D is unclear. Germline lookup yields CDR1 SGHDT and CDR2 YYEEEE. The CDR3 consists of 15 residues. Trimming stripped 0 bases from V and 0 bases from J, with 7 bases between. Here the CDR3 DNA reads TGTGCCAGCAGCTTGGGGACTCTCTCTGGAAACACCATATATTTT. Protein product: CASSLGTLSGNTIYF.

This sequence joins TRBV3-1 (or the pseudogene TRBV3-2) and TRBJ1-1; possible D gene TRBD1, 6 bases. Germline CDR1 LGHDT, CDR2 YNNKEL (reference sequence). Trimming removed 1 base from V and 4 bases from J, with 16 bases in between. The CDR3 is made up of 16 amino acids. CDR3 amino acids: CASSQAPGAPGTEAFF. As DNA, the CDR3 is TGTGCCAGCAGCCAAGCTCCGGGGGCACCTGGCACTGAAGCTTTCTTT.

The rearrangement joins TRBV9 to TRBJ1-2; D possibly corresponds to TRBD1 (5 bases). Germline assignment: CDR1 SGDLS and CDR2 YYNGEE. The CDR3 has 15 residues. Trimming left V 0 bases short and J 7 bases short, with 16 bases between. The CDR3 region is CASSVDPGRETGYTF. The CDR3 DNA sequence: TGTGCCAGCAGCGTAGACCCAGGCAGGGAAACTGGCTACACCTTC.

A few counts support this clone. The chain links TRBV25-1 to TRBJ1-2, with unresolved D. The CDR3 spans 12 residues. Per the germline V gene, CDR1 is MGHDK and CDR2 is SYGVNS. Trimming pared 6 bases from V and 4 bases from J, leaving 9 bases between. CDR3 residues: CASSASSYGYTF. The CDR3 nucleotides read TGTGCCAGCAGCGCCTCCAGCTATGGCTACACCTTC.

V usage is TRBV7-2 and J usage is TRBJ1-2; 9 nucleotides agree with TRBD1. CDR1 SGHTA and CDR2 FQGNSA come from the germline V gene. The V segment lost 5 bases and the J segment 8 bases; nucleotides outside the gene matches: 12. The CDR3 totals 15 residues. The CDR3: CASSRTGEGVGGYTF. The CDR3 bases are TGTGCCAGCAGCCGGACAGGGGAGGGTGTGGGAGGCTACACCTTC.

The chain couples TRBV27 to TRBJ1-5, with D maybe TRBD1 (5 bases). Trimming pared 2 bases from V and 4 bases from J, leaving 15 bases between. The CDR3 covers 16 residues. CDR1 is MNHEY, CDR2 SMNVEV, per germline (reference sequence). CDR3 sequence reads: CASSLHFQGRNQPQHF. The CDR3 DNA reads as TGTGCCAGCAGTTTACATTTCCAGGGTAGGAATCAGCCCCAGCATTTT.

This chain uses TRBV5-1 with TRBJ2-7; TRBD1 matches 9 bases. Trimming removed 4 bases from V and 9 bases from J; junction bases left unmatched: 11. CDR3 length equals 14 residues. The germline CDR1 and CDR2 sequences are SGHRS and YFSETQ. CDR3 nucleotide sequence: TGCGCCAGCAGCCTAGGTACAGGGGGCGGCGCGCAGTACTTC. Amino acid sequence: CASSLGTGGGAQYF.

This clone was detected only a few times. The rearrangement links TRBV27 to TRBJ2-7; no clear D. Germline loops: CDR1 MNHEY, CDR2 SMNVEV (reference sequence). V lost 6 bases and J 3 bases, leaving 12 bases between the germline ends. There are 13 residues in the CDR3. The CDR3: CASSPAPRYEQYF. CDR3 DNA sequence: TGTGCCAGCAGCCCGGCCCCCCGCTACGAGCAGTACTTC.

The chain employs TRBV30 and TRBJ1-2, with D tentatively TRBD1 (6 bases). The CDR3 is made up of 13 amino acids. Per the germline V gene, CDR1 is GTSNPN and CDR2 is SVGIG (reference sequence). Trimming took off 1 base at V and 6 bases at J, with 12 bases between the two ends. The CDR3 here is CAWSGGGGDGYTF. The CDR3 DNA follows: TGTGCCTGGAGTGGCGGAGGGGGGGATGGCTACACCTTC.

This rearrangement joins TRBV10-3 to TRBJ1-2; unclear D gene. Trimming shortened V by 0 bases and J by 2 bases, and 7 bases separated the two germline ends. The CDR3 loop spans 14 amino acids. Germline V CDR1 and CDR2: ENHRY, SYGVKD. CDR3 loop: CAISESRENYGYTF. DNA of the CDR3: TGTGCCATCAGTGAGTCAAGGGAGAACTATGGCTACACCTTC.

V usage is TRBV28 and J usage is TRBJ1-4, with D hard to call. This CDR3 spans 14 amino acids. CDR1 is MDHEN, CDR2 SYDVKM, per germline. Trimming took off 10 bases at V and 2 bases at J, with 14 bases between the two ends. The chain's CDR3 is CATQKGSTNEKLFF. The CDR3 DNA reads TGTGCCACCCAAAAGGGTTCGACTAATGAAAAACTGTTTTTT.

The V and J genes are TRBV6-1 and TRBJ2-7, with 7 positions matching TRBD2. The CDR3 covers 14 residues. Per the germline V gene, CDR1 is MNHNS and CDR2 is SASEGT. The ends lost 3 bases at V and 4 bases at J; junction bases unmatched: 6. CDR3 protein: CASSEGTSAYEQYF. CDR3 nucleotides: TGTGCCAGCAGTGAGGGAACTAGCGCGTACGAGCAGTACTTC.

This clone was counted once. The chain combines TRBV18 with TRBJ1-5, with 12 bases lining up with TRBD1. The CDR3 consists of 16 residues. Germline lookup yields CDR1 KGHSH and CDR2 LQKENI. V lost 6 bases, J lost 7 bases, and 10 bases stayed unmatched. Here the CDR3 reads CASSLAGTGGGQPQHF. In nucleotides, the CDR3 is TGTGCCAGCTCCCTTGCTGGGACAGGGGGCGGGCAGCCCCAGCATTTT. Combining the CDR3 with reference TRBV18 and TRBJ1-5 gives the whole variable domain NAGVMQNPRHLVRRRGQEARLRCSPMKGHSHVYWYRQLPEEGLKFMVYLQKENIIDESGMPKERFSAEFPKEGPSILRIQQVVRGDSAAYFCASSLAGTGGGQPQHFGDGTRLSIL.

This chain joins TRBV28 and TRBJ2-3, with D perhaps TRBD2 (5 bases). The CDR3 covers 13 residues. Per the germline V gene, CDR1 is MDHEN and CDR2 is SYDVKM. V was trimmed by 6 bases and J by 5 bases, leaving 12 bases between them. The CDR3 is CASRGVLRDTQYF. CDR3 sequence (DNA): TGTGCCAGCAGGGGAGTCCTGCGAGATACGCAGTATTTT. Based on the CDR3 plus reference TRBV28 and TRBJ2-3, the full variable domain is DVKVTQSSRYLVKRTGEKVFLECVQDMDHENMFWYRQDPGLGLRLIYFSYDVKMKEKGDIPEGYSVSREKKERFSLILESASTNQTSMYLCASRGVLRDTQYFGPGTRLTVL.

The V and J genes are TRBV3-1 (or the pseudogene TRBV3-2) and TRBJ1-1; the D gene is possibly TRBD1 (5 bases). Germline CDR1 reads LGHDT; CDR2 reads YNNKEL (reference sequence). Trimming took 4 bases from V and 5 from J, leaving 11 bases between them. CDR3 length: 13 residues. CDR3 DNA: TGTGCCAGCAGCCTCATGGGGGGGACTGAAGCTTTCTTT. It is translated as CASSLMGGTEAFF.

The DNA for the CDR3 is TGTGCCAGTAGTATATCCCTCAACACTGAAGCTTTCTTT. Translated: CASSISLNTEAFF. The chain carries TRBV19 and TRBJ1-1; D remains ambiguous. Between the trimmed V and J ends, which lost 2 bases and 2 bases, there was a span of 6 bases. Germline V lookup: CDR1 LNHDA, CDR2 SQIVND (reference sequence). The CDR3 is made up of 13 amino acids.

This clone was seen once. This chain joins TRBV2 and TRBJ2-1, with D uncertain. Germline CDR1 reads SNHLY; CDR2 reads FYNNEI. CDR3 size: 13 residues. The V and J ends lost 2 bases and 2 bases respectively, with 4 bases between them. The CDR3 reads CASSERTYNEQFF. The CDR3 nucleotides are TGTGCCAGCAGTGAACGGACCTACAATGAGCAGTTCTTC.

This CDR3 reads CASTTSGRYEQYF. CDR3 DNA sequence: TGTGCCAGCACCACCTCGGGGAGATACGAGCAGTACTTC. The chain has TRBV28 and TRBJ2-7, with D maybe TRBD2 (5 bases). The germline gives CDR1 MDHEN, CDR2 SYDVKM. Trimming pared 7 bases from V and 4 bases from J, leaving 14 bases between. The CDR3 loop spans 13 amino acids.

The chain is built from TRBV7-2 and TRBJ1-2; D gene uncertain. Germline V gene lookup returns CDR1 SGHTA and CDR2 FQGNSA. The CDR3 totals 13 residues. Trimming took off 6 bases at V and 0 bases at J, with 8 bases between the two ends. The chain's CDR3 is CASRETTNYGYTF. CDR3 nucleotides: TGTGCCAGCAGGGAGACAACTAACTATGGCTACACCTTC.

The chain uses TRBV5-4 and TRBJ1-2; the D gene is possibly TRBD1 (5 bases). Trimming pared 3 bases from V and 0 bases from J, leaving 9 bases between. The CDR3 is 14 residues long. Germline loops: CDR1 SGHNT, CDR2 YYREEE (reference sequence). CDR3 DNA: TGTGCCAGCAGCTCGACAGATACTAACTATGGCTACACCTTC. Its translation is CASSSTDTNYGYTF.